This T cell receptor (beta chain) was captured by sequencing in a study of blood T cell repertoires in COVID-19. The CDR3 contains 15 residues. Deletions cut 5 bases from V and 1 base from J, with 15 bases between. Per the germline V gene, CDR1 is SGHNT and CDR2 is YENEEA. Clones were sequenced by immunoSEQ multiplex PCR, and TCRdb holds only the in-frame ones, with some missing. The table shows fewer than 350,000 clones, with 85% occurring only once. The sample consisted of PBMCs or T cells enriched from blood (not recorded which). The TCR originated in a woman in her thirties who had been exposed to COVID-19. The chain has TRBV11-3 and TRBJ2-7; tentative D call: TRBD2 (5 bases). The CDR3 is CASSLGPGYSYEQYF. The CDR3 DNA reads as TGTGCCAGCAGCCTGGGCCCGGGGTATTCCTACGAGCAGTACTTC.